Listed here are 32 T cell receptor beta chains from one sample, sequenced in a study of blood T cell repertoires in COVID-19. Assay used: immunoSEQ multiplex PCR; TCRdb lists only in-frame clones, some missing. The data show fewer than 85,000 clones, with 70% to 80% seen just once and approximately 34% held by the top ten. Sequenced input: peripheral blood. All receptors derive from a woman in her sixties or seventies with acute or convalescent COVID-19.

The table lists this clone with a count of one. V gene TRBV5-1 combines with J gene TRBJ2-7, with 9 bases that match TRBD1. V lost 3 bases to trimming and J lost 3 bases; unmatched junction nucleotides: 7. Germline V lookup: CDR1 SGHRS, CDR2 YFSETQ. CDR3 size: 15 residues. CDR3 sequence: CASSSTGGGSYEQYF. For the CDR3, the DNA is TGCGCCAGCAGCTCCACAGGGGGCGGAAGCTACGAGCAGTACTTC.

The CDR3 spells CASSVSGSSTDTQYF. CDR3 DNA: TGTGCCAGCAGCGTCTCAGGGTCTAGCACAGATACGCAGTATTTT. V usage is TRBV5-4 and J usage is TRBJ2-3; D perhaps matches TRBD1 (5 bases). Trimming pared 4 bases from V and 0 bases from J, leaving 12 bases between. Germline V gene sequence: CDR1 SGHNT, CDR2 YYREEE (reference sequence). The CDR3 loop spans 15 amino acids.

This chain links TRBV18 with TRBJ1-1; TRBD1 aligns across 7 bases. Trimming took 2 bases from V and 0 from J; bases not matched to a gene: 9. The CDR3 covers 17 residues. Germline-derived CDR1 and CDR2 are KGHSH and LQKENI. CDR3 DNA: TGTGCCAGCTCACCAGACAGGGACCAATCTCTGAACACTGAAGCTTTCTTT. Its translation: CASSPDRDQSLNTEAFF.

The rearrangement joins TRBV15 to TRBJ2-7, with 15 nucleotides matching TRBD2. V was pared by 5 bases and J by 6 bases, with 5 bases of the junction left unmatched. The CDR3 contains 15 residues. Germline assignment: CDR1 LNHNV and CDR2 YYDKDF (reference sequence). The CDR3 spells CATSRPGLAGGEQYF. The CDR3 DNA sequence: TGTGCCACCAGCCGCCCGGGACTAGCGGGAGGCGAGCAGTACTTC.

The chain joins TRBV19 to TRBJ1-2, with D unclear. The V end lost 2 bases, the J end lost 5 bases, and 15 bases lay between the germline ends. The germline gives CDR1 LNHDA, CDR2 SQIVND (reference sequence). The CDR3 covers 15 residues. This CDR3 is CASSITVGNSYGYTF. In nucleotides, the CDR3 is TGTGCCAGTAGTATAACAGTCGGGAACTCTTATGGCTACACCTTC.

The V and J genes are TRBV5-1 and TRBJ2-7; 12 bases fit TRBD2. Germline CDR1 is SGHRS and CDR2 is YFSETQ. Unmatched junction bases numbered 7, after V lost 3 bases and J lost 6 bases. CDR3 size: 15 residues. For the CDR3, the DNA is TGCGCCAGCAGCTCTACTAGCGGGAGGAGGAGCGAGCAGTACTTC. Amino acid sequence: CASSSTSGRRSEQYF.

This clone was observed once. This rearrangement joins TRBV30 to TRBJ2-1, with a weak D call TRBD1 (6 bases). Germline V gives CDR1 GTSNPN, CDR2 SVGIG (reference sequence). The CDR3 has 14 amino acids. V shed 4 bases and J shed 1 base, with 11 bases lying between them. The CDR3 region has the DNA TGTGCCTGGAACAAGAGGGGGTCCTACAATGAGCAGTTCTTC. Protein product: CAWNKRGSYNEQFF. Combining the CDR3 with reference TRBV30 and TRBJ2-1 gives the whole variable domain SQTIHQWPATLVQPVGSPLSLECTVEGTSNPNLYWYRQAAGRGLQLLFYSVGIGQISSEVPQNLSASRPQDRQFILSSKKLLLSDSGFYLCAWNKRGSYNEQFFGPGTRLTVL.

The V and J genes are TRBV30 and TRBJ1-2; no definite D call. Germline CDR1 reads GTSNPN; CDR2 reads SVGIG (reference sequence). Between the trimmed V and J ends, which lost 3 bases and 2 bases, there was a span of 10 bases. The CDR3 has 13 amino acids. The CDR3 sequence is CAWSPQPNYGYTF. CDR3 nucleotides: TGTGCCTGGAGCCCACAGCCGAACTATGGCTACACCTTC.

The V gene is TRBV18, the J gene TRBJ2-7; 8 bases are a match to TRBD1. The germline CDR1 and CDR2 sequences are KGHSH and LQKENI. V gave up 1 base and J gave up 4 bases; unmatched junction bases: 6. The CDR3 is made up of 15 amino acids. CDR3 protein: CASSPRSDREYEQYF. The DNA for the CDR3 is TGTGCCAGCTCACCACGCTCGGACAGGGAGTACGAGCAGTACTTC.

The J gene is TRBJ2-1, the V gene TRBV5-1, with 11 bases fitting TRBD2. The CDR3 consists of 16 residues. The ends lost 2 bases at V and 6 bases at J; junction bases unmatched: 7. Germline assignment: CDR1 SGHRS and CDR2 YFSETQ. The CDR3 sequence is CASSLLTSGVGNEQFF. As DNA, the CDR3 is TGCGCCAGCAGCTTACTGACTAGCGGGGTTGGCAATGAGCAGTTCTTC.

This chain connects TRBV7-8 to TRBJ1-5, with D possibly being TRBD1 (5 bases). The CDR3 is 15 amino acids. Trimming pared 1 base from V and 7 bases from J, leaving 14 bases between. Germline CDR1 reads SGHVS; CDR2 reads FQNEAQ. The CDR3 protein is CASSLGGAKLQPQHF. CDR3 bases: TGTGCCAGCAGCTTAGGTGGGGCTAAATTGCAGCCCCAGCATTTT.

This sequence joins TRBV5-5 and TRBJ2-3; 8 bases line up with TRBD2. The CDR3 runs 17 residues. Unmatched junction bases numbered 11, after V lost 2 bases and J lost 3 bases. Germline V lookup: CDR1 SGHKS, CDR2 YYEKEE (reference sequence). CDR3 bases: TGTGCCAGCAGCTTACCTCAGCGGGAGCTTATAACAGATACGCAGTATTTT. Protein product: CASSLPQRELITDTQYF.

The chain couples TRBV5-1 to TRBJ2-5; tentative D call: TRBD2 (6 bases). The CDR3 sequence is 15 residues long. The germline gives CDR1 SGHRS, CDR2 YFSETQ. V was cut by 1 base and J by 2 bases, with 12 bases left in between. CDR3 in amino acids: CASSLSGVRQETQYF. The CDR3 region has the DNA TGCGCCAGCAGCTTGTCGGGGGTCAGGCAAGAGACCCAGTACTTC.

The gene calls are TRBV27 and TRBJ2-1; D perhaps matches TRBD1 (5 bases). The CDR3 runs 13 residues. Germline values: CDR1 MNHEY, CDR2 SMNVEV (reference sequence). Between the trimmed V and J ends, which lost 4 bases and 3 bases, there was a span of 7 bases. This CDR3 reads CASSYDSYNEQFF. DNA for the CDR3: TGTGCCAGCAGTTATGACAGCTACAATGAGCAGTTCTTC.

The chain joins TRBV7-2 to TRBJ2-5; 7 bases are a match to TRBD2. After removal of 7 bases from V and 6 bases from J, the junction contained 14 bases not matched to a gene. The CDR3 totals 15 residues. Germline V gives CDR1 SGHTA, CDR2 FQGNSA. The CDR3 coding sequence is TGTGCCAGCACCCGAAGCCCACTAGCGTCCCAGACCCAGTACTTC. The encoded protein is CASTRSPLASQTQYF.

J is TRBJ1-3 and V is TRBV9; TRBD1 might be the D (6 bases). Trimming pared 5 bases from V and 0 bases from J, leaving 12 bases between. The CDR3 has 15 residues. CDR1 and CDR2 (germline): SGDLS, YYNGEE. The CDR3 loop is CASRNTGSSGNTIYF. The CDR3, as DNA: TGTGCCAGCAGGAATACAGGGTCCTCTGGAAACACCATATATTTT.

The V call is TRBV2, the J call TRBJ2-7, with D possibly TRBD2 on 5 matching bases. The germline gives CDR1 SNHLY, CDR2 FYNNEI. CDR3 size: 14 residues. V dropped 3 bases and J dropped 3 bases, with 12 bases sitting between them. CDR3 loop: CASSERADYYEQYF. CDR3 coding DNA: TGTGCCAGCAGTGAGAGGGCTGATTACTACGAGCAGTACTTC.

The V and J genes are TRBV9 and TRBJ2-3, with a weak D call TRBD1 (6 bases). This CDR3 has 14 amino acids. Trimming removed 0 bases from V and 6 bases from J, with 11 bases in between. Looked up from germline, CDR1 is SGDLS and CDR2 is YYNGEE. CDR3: CASSVEGRGDTQYF. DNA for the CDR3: TGTGCCAGCAGCGTAGAGGGTAGGGGGGATACGCAGTATTTT.

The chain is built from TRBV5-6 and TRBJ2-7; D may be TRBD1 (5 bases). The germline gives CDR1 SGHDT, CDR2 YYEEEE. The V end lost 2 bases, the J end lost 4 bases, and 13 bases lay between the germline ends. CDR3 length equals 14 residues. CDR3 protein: CASSFPGKTYEQYF. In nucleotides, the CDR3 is TGTGCCAGCAGCTTCCCAGGGAAGACATACGAGCAGTACTTC.

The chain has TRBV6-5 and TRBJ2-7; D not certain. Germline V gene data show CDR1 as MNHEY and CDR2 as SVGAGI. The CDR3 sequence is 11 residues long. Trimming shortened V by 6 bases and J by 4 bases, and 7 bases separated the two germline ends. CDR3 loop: CASSPLYEQYF. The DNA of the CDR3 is TGTGCCAGCAGCCCGCTATACGAGCAGTACTTC.

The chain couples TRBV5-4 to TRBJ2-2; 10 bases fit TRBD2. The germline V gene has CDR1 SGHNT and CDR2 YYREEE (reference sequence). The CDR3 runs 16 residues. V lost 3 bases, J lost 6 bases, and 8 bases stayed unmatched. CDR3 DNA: TGTGCCAGCAGCTCACAGGGACTAGCGCCGGCCGGGGAGCTGTTTTTT. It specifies CASSSQGLAPAGELFF.

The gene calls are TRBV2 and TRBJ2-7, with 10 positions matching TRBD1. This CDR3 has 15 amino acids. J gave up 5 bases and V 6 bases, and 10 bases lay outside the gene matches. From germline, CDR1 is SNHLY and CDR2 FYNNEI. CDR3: CASREWTGGLNEQYF. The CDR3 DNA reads TGTGCCAGCAGGGAATGGACAGGGGGTTTAAACGAGCAGTACTTC.

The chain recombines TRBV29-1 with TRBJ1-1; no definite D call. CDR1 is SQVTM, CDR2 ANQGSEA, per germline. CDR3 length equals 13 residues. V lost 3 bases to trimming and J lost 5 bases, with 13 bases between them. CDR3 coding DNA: TGCAGCGTTGATGGGAGTACTAGGACTGAAGCTTTCTTT. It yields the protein CSVDGSTRTEAFF.

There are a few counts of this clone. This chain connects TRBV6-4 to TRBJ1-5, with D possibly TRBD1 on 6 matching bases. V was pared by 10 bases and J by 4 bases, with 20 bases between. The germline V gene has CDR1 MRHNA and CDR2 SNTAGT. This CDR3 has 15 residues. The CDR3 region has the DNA TGTGCCACCCGGGGGAGGGGGAGACGGAATCAGCCCCAGCATTTT. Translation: CATRGRGRRNQPQHF.

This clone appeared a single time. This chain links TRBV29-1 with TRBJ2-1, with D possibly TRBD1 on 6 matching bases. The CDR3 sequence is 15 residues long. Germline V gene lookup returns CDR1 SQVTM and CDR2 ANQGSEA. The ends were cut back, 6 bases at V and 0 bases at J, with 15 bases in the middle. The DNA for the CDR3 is TGCAGCGTCCTCGGACAGACGAGCTCCTACAATGAGCAGTTCTTC. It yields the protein CSVLGQTSSYNEQFF.

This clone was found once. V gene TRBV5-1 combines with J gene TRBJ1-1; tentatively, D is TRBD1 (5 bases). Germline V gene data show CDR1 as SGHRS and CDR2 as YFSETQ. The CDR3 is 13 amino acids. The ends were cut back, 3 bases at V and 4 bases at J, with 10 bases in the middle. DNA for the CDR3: TGCGCCAGCAGCTCCTTCGGGGGCACTGAAGCTTTCTTT. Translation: CASSSFGGTEAFF. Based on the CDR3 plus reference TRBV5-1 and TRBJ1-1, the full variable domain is KAGVTQTPRYLIKTRGQQVTLSCSPISGHRSVSWYQQTPGQGLQFLFEYFSETQRNKGNFPGRFSGRQFSNSRSEMNVSTLELGDSALYLCASSSFGGTEAFFGQGTRLTVV.

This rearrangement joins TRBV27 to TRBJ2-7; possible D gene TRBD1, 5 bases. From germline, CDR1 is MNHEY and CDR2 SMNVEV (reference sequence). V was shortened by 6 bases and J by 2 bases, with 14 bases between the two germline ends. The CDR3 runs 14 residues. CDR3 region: CASSRESRAYEQYF. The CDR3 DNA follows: TGTGCCAGCAGCAGGGAATCCCGGGCCTACGAGCAGTACTTC.

CDR3 loop: CASSPDTAKNIQYF. The CDR3 DNA is TGTGCCAGCAGCCCTGACACAGCCAAAAACATTCAGTACTTC. This chain joins TRBV14 and TRBJ2-4; D unclear. V was trimmed by 4 bases and J by 0 bases, leaving 7 bases between them. Germline loops: CDR1 SGHDN, CDR2 FVKESK. The CDR3 runs 14 residues.

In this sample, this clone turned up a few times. CDR3 protein: CASSPGRLRGSPLHF. CDR3 in DNA: TGTGCCAGTAGTCCCGGCCGCCTGAGGGGGTCACCCCTCCACTTT. The rearrangement uses TRBV19 and TRBJ1-6; maybe TRBD1 (6 bases). V was pared by 5 bases and J by 10 bases, with 18 bases between. Germline CDR1 reads LNHDA; CDR2 reads SQIVND (reference sequence). The CDR3 loop spans 15 amino acids.

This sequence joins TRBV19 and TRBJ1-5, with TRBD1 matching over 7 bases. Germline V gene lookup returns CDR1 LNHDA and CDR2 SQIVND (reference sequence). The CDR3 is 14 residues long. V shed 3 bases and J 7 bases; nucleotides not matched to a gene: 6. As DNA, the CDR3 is TGTGCCAGTAGTATCAGGGGGACCCACCAGCCCCAGCATTTT. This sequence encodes CASSIRGTHQPQHF.

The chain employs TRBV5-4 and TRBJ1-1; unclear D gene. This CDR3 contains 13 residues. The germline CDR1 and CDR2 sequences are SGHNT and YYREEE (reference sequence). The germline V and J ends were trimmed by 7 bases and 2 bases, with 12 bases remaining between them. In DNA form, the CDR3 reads TGTGCCAGCCGACGGACTGGTAACACTGAAGCTTTCTTT. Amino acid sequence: CASRRTGNTEAFF.

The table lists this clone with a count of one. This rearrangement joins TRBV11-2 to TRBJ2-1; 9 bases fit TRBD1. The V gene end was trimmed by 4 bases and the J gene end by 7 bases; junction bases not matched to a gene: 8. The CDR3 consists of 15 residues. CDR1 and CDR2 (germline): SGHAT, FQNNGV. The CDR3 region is CASSSRDRVGNEQFF. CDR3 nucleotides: TGTGCCAGCAGCTCCCGGGACAGGGTCGGGAATGAGCAGTTCTTC.